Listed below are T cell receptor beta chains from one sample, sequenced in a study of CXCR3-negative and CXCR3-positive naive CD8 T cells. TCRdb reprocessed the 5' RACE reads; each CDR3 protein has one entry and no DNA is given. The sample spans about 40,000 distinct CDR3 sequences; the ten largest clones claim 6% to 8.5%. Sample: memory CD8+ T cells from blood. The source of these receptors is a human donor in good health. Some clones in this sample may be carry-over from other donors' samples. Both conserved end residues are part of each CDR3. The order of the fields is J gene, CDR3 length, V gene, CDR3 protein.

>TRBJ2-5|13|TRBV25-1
CASSERLQETQYF
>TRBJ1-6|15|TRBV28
CASSLLRTVNSPLHF
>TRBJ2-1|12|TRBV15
CATSRLNNEQFF
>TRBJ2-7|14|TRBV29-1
CSVNSPINSYEQYF
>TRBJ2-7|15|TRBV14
CASSQELTGLYEQYF
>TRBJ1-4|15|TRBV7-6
CASRLQGAANEKLFF
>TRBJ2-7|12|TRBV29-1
CSAGDNHYEQYF
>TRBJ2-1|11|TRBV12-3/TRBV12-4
CASSFGTALFF
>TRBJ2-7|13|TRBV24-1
CATGGQGTYEQYF
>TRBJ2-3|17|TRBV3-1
CASSQPGRGWDTDTQYF
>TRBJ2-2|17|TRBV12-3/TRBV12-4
CASSLVVRLAGTGELFF
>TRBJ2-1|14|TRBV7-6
CASSPPTGLGEQFF
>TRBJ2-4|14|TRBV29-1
CSVAGDLAKNIQYF
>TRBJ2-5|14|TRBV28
CASTHPWDQETQYF
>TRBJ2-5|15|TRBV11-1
CASSLLQREQETQYF